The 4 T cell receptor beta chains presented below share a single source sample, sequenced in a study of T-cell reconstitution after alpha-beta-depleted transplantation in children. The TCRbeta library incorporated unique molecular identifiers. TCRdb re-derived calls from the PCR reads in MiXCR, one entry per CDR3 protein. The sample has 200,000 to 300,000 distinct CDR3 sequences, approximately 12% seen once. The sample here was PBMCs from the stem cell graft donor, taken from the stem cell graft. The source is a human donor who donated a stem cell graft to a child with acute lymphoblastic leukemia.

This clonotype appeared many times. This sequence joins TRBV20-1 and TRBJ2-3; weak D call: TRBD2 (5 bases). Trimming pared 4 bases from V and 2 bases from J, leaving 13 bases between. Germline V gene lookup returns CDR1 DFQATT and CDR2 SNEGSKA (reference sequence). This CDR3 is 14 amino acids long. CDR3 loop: CSANRRGFTDTQYF. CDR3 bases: TGCAGTGCTAACCGTAGAGGGTTCACAGATACGCAGTATTTT.

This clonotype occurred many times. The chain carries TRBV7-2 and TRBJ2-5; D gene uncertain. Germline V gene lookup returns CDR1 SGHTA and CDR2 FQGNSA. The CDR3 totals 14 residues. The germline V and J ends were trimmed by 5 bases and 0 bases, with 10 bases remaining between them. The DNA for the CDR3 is TGTGCCAGCAGCATAACCCGGGACCAAGAGACCCAGTACTTC. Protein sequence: CASSITRDQETQYF.

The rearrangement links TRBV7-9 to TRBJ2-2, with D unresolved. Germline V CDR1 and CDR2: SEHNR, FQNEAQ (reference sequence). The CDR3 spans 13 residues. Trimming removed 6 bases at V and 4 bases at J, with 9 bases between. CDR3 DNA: TGTGCCAGCAGTAGCCCGGCCACCGGGGAGCTGTTTTTT. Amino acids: CASSSPATGELFF.

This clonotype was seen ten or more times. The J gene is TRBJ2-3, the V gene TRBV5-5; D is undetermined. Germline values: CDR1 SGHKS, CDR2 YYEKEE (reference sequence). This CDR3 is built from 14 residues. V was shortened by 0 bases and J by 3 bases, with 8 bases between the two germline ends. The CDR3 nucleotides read TGTGCCAGCAGCTTGGGCGGAAAGACAGATACGCAGTATTTT. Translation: CASSLGGKTDTQYF.